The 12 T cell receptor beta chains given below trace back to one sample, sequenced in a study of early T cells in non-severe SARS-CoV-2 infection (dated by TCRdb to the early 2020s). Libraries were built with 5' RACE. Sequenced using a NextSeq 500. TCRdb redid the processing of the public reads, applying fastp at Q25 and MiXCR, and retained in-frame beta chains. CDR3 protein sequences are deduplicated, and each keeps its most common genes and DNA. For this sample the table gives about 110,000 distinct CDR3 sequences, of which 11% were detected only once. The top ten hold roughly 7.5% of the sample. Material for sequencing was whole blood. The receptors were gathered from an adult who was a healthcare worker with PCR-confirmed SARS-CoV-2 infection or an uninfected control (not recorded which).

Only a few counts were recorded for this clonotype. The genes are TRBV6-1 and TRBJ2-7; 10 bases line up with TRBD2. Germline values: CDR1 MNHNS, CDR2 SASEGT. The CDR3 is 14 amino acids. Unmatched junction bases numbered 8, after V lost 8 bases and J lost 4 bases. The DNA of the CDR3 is TGTGCCAGCGTCGGGACTAGCGACGAATACGAGCAGTACTTC. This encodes CASVGTSDEYEQYF.

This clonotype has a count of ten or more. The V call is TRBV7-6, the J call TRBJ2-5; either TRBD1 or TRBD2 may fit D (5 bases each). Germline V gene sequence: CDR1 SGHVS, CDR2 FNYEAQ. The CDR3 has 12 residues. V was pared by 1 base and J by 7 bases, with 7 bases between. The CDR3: CASSLGGGTQYF. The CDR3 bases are TGTGCCAGCAGCTTAGGTGGGGGGACCCAGTACTTC.

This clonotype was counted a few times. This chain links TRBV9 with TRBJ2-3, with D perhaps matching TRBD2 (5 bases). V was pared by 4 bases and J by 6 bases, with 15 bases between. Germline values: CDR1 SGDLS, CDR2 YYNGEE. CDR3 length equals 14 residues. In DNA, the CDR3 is TGTGCCAGCAGCCCCGGCGAGAGAGGGGATACGCAGTATTTT. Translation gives CASSPGERGDTQYF.

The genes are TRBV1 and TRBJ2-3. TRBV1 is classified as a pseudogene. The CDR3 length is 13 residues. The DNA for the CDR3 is TGCACCAGCTGTGGCAGGCCAATGGGTACGCAGTATTTT. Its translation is CTSCGRPMGTQYF.

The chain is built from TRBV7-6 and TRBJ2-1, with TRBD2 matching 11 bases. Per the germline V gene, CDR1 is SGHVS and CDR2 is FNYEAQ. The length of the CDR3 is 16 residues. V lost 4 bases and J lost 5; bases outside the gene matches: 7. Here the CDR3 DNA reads TGTGCCAGCAGCTCATCCGGGACTAGCGGAAACAATGAGCAGTTCTTC. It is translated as CASSSSGTSGNNEQFF.

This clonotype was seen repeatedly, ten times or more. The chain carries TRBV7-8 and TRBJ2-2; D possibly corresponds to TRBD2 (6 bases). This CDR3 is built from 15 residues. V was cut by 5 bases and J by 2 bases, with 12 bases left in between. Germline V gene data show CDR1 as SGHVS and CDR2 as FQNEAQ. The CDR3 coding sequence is TGTGCCAGCAGCCGCGGGACGGGCAACACCGGGGAGCTGTTTTTT. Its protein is CASSRGTGNTGELFF.

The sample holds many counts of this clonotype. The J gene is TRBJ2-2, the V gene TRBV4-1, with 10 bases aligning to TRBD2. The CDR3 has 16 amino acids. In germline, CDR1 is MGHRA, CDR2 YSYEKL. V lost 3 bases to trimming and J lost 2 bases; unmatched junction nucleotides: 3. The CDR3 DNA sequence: TGCGCCAGCAGCCAGGGACTAGCGTCAAACACCGGGGAGCTGTTTTTT. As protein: CASSQGLASNTGELFF.

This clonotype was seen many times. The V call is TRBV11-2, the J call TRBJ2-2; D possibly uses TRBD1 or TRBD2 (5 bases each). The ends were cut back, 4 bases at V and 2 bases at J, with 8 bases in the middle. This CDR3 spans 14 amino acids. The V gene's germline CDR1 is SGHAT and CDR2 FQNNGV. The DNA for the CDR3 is TGTGCCAGCAGCTCGGGACCAAACACCGGGGAGCTGTTTTTT. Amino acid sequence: CASSSGPNTGELFF.

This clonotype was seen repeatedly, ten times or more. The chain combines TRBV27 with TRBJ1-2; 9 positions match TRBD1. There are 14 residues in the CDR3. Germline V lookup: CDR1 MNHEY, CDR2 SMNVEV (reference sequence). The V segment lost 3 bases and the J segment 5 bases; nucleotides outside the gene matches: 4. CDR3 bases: TGTGCCAGCAGTTTCACGGGACAGGGATATGGCTACACCTTC. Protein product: CASSFTGQGYGYTF.

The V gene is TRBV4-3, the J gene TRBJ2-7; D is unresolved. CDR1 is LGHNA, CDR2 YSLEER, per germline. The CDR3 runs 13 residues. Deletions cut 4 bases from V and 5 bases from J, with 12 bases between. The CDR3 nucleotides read TGCGCCAGCAGCCTGATGCGAAGCGACGAGCAGTACTTC. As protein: CASSLMRSDEQYF.

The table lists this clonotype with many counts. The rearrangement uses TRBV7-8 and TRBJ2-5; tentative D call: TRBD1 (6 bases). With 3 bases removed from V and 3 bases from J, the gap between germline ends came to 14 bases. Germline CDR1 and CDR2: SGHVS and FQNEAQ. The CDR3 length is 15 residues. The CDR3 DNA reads TGTGCCAGCAGCTTGATCCGGGACAACAAAGAGACCCAGTACTTC. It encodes CASSLIRDNKETQYF. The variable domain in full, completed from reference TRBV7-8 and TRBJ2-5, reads GAGVSQSPRYKVAKRGQDVALRCDPISGHVSLFWYQQALGQGPEFLTYFQNEAQLDKSGLPSDRFFAERPEGSVSTLKIQRTQQEDSAVYLCASSLIRDNKETQYFGPGTRLLVL.

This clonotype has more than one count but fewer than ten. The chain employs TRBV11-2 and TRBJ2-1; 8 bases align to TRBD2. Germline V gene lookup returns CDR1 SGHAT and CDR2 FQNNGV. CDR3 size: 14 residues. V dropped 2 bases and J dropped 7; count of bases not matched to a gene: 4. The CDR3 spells CASSLTGLGNEQFF. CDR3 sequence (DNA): TGTGCCAGCAGCTTAACGGGACTAGGGAATGAGCAGTTCTTC.